The clone carrying this T cell receptor (beta chain) was detected a few times. The antigen is unknown. The data stem from a study of naive and memory T cell subsets. Both TRBC1 and TRBC2 were covered by a beta constant-region primer of two equimolar oligonucleotides. The ligated cDNA underwent four PCR rounds using SP2 and nested alpha and beta constant-region primers. One entry per CDR3 protein, called by TCRdb with MiXCR from the UMI-ligation and nested PCR reads. This sample has roughly 97,000 distinct CDR3 sequences, with approximately 14% found just once. The CDR3 contains 14 residues. V gave up 6 bases and J gave up 4 bases; unmatched junction bases: 9. CDR1 and CDR2 (germline): SQVTM, ANQGSEA. Study-wide results and caveats: In CD4 and CD8 cells, diversity dropped from naive through EMRA. Possibly reflecting memory cells re-expressing CD45RA, a few larger clonotypes occurred in naive repertoires, especially CD8.

The genes are TRBV29-1 and TRBJ2-7; 10 bases fit TRBD2. The sequence was obtained from a human donor in good health. Sequencing input: naive CD8+ T cells from blood. CDR3 loop: CSVTGTSDGYEQYF. CDR3 DNA: TGCAGCGTAACCGGGACTAGCGACGGTTACGAGCAGTACTTC.